This section outlines one T cell receptor (beta chain) sequence together with its context. Its target is not known. The data were obtained in a study of T cell responses to AZD1222 COVID-19 vaccine. Study-level results: The number of AZD1222 recipients seropositive at baseline was only five to seven. Females made up more of the donors, who were largely white British, and clonal diversity may have come out too low.

The method was immunoSEQ multiplex PCR; TCRdb's version includes in-frame clones alone and lacks a portion of them. The table shows 100,000 to 120,000 clones, with over 90% occurring only once. The specimen comprised peripheral blood, sampled 28 days after the second AZD1222 dose. This TCR derives from an adult who received the AZD1222 COVID-19 vaccine.

Here the CDR3 reads CASTLDRNNSGNTIYF. For the CDR3, the DNA is TGTGCCAGCACCCTAGACAGGAACAATTCTGGAAACACCATATATTTT. The chain carries TRBV11-3 and TRBJ1-3, with D possibly TRBD1 on 6 matching bases. This CDR3 contains 16 residues. Germline V gene data show CDR1 as SGHNT and CDR2 as YENEEA. V was clipped by 7 bases and J by 1 base, with 17 bases between them.